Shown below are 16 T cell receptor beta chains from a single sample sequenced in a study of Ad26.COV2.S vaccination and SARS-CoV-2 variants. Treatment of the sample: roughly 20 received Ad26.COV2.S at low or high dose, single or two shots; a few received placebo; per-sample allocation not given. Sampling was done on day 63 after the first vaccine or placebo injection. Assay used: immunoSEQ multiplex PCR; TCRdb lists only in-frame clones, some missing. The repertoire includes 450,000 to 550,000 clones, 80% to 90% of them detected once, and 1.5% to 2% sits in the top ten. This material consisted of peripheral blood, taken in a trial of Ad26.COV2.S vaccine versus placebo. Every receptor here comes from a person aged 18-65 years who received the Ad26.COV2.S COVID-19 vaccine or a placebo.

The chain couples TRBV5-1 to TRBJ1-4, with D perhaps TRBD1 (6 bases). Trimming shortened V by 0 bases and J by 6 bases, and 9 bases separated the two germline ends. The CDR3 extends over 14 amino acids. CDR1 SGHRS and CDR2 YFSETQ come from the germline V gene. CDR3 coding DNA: TGCGCCAGCAGCTTGGAGAGGGGGGATGAAAAACTGTTTTTT. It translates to CASSLERGDEKLFF.

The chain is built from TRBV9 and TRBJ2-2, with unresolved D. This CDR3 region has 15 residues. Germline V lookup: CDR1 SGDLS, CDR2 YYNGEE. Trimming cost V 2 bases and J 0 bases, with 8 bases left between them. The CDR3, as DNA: TGTGCCAGCAGCGTCGGCCCAGCGAACACCGGGGAGCTGTTTTTT. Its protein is CASSVGPANTGELFF.

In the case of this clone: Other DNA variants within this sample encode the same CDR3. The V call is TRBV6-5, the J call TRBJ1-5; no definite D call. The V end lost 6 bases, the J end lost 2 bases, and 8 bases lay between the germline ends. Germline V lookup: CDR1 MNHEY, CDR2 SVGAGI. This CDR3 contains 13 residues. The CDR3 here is CASSLQGNQPQHF. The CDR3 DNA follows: TGTGCCAGCAGCCTTCAGGGCAATCAGCCCCAGCATTTT.

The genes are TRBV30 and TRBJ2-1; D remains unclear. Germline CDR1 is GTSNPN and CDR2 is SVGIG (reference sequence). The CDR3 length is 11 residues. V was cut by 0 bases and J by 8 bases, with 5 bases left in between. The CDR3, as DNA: TGTGCCTGGAGTGTAATTGATGAGCAGTTCTTC. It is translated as CAWSVIDEQFF.

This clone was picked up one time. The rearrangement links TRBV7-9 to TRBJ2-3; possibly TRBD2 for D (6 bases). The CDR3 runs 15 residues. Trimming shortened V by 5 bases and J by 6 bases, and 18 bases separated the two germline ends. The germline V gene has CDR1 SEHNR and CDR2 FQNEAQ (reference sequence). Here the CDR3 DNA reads TGTGCCAGCAGCGAACGACGGGGGAATGGGGATACGCAGTATTTT. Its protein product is CASSERRGNGDTQYF.

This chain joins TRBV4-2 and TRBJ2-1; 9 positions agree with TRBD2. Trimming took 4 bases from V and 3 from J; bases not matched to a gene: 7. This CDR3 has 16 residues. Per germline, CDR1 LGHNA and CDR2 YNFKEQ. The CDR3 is CASSLRLAENYNEQFF. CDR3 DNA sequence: TGTGCCAGCAGCCTAAGACTAGCGGAGAACTACAATGAGCAGTTCTTC.

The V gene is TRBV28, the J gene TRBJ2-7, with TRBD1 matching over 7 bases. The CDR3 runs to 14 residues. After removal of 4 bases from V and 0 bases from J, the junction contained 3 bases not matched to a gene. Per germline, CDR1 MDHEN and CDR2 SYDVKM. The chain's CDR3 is CASSSTGFSYEQYF. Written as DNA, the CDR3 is TGTGCCAGCAGTTCGACAGGGTTCTCCTACGAGCAGTACTTC.

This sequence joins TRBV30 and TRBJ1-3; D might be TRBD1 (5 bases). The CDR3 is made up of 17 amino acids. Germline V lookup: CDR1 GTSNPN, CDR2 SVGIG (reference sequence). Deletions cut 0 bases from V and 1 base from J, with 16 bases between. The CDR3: CAWSVYVAEGSGNTIYF. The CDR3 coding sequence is TGTGCCTGGAGTGTTTATGTCGCGGAGGGGTCTGGAAACACCATATATTTT.

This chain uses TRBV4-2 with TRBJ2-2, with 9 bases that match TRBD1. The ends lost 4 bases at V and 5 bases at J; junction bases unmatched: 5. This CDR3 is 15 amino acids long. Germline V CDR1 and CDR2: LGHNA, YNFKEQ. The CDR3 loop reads CASSPTGGQTGELFF. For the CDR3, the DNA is TGTGCCAGCAGCCCCACAGGGGGCCAGACCGGGGAGCTGTTTTTT.

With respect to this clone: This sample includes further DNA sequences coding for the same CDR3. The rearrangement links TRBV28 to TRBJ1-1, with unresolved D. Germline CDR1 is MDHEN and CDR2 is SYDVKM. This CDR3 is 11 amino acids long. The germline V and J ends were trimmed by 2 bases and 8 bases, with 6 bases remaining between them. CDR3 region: CASSLKREAFF. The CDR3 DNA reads TGTGCCAGCAGTTTAAAACGGGAAGCTTTCTTT.

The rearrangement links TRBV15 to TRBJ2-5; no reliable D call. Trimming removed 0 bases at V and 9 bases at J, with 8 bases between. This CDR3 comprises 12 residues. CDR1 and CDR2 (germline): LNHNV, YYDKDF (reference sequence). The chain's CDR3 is CATSRDYRAQYF. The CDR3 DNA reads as TGTGCCACCAGCAGAGATTATAGGGCCCAGTACTTC.

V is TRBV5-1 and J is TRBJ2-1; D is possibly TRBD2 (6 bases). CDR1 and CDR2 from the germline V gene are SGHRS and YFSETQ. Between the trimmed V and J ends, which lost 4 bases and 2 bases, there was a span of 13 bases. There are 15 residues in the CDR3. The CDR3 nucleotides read TGCGCCAGCAGCCGCGGCGGGACGACCTACAATGAGCAGTTCTTC. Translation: CASSRGGTTYNEQFF.

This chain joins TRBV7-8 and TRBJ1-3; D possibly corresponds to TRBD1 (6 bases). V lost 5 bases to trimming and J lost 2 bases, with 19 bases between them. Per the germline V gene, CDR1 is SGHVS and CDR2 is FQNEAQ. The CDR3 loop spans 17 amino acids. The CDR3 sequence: CASSPSHRVSPGNTIYF. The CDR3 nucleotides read TGTGCCAGCAGCCCCTCGCACAGGGTATCGCCTGGAAACACCATATATTTT.

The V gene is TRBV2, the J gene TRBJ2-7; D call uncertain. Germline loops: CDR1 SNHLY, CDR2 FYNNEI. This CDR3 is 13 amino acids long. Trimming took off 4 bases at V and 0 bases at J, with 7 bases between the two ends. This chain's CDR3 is CASSGKDSYEQYF. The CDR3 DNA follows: TGTGCCAGCAGTGGTAAAGACTCCTACGAGCAGTACTTC.

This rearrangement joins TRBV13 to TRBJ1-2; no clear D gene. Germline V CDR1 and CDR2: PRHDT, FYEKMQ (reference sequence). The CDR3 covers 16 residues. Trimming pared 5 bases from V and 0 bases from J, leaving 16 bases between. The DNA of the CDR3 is TGTGCCAGCAGCGGGCCCCGGAGTGTAGCTAACTATGGCTACACCTTC. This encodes CASSGPRSVANYGYTF.

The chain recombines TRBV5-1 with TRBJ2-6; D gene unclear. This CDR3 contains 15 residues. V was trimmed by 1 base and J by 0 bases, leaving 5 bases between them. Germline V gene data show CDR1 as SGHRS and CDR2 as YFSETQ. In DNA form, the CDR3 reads TGCGCCAGCAGCTTGCATACCTCTGGGGCCAACGTCCTGACTTTC. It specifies CASSLHTSGANVLTF.